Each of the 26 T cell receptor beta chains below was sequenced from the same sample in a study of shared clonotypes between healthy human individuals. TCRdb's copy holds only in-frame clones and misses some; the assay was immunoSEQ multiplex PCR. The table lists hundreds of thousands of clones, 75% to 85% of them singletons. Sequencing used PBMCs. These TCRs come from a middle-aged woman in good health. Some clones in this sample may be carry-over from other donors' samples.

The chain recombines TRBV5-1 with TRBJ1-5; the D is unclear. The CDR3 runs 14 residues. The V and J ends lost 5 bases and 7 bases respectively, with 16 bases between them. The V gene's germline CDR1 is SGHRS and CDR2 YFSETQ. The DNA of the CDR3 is TGCGCCAGCAGATCCCCCCGGGGATCCCAGCCCCAGCATTTT. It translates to CASRSPRGSQPQHF.

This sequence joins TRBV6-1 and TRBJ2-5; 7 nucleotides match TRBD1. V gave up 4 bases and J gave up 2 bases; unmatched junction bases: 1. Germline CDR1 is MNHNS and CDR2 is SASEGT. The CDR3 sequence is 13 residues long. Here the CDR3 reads CASSGQGQETQYF. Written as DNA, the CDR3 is TGTGCCAGCAGTGGACAGGGACAAGAGACCCAGTACTTC.

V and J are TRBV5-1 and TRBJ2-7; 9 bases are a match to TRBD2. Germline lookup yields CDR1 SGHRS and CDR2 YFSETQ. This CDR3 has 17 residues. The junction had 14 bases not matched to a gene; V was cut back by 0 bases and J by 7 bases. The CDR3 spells CASSLDPVGAGGWEQYF. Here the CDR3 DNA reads TGCGCCAGCAGCTTGGACCCGGTGGGAGCGGGAGGTTGGGAGCAGTACTTC. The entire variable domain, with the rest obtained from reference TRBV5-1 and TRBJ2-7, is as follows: KAGVTQTPRYLIKTRGQQVTLSCSPISGHRSVSWYQQTPGQGLQFLFEYFSETQRNKGNFPGRFSGRQFSNSRSEMNVSTLELGDSALYLCASSLDPVGAGGWEQYFGPGTRLTVT.

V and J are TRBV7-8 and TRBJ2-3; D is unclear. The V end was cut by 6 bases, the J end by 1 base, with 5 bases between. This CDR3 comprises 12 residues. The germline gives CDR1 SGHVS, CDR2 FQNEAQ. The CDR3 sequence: CASRIGTDTQYF. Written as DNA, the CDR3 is TGTGCCAGCAGGATAGGCACAGATACGCAGTATTTT.

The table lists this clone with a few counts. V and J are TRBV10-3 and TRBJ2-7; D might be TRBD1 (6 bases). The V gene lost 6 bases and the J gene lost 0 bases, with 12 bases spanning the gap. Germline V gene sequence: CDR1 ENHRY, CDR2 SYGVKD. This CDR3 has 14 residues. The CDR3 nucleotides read TGTGCCATCAGAGGGACATCTAGCTCCTACGAGCAGTACTTC. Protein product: CAIRGTSSSYEQYF.

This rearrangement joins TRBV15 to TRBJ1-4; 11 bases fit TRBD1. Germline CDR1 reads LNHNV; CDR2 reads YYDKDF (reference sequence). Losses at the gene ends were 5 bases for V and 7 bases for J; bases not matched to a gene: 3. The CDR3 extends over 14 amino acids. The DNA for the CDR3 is TGTGCCACCAGCCCGGACAGGGGGCTTGAAAAACTGTTTTTT. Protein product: CATSPDRGLEKLFF.

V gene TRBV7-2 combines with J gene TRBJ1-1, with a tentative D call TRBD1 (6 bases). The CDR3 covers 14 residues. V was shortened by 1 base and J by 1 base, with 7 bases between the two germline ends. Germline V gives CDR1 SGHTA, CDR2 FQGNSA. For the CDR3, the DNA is TGTGCCAGCAGCTTAGGGGACAAGAACACTGAAGCTTTCTTT. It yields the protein CASSLGDKNTEAFF.

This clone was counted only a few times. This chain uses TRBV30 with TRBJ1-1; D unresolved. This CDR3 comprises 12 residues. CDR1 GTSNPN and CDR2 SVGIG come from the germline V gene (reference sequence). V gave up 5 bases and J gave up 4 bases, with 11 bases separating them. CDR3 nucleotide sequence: TGTGCCTGGGGCGCCTTGGGCACTGAAGCTTTCTTT. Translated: CAWGALGTEAFF.

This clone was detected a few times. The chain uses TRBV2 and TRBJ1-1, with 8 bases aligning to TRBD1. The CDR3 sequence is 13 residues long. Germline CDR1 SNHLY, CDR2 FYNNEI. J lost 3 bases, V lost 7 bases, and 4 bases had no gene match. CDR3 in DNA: TGTGCCAGCATTAAGGACAGGGACACTGAAGCTTTCTTT. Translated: CASIKDRDTEAFF.

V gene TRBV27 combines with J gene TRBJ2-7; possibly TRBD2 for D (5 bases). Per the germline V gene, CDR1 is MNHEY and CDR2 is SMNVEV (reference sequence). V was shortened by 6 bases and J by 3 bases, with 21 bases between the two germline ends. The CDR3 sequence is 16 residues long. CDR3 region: CASSWGNPEEDYEQYF. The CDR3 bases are TGTGCCAGCAGCTGGGGAAACCCGGAGGAGGACTACGAGCAGTACTTC.

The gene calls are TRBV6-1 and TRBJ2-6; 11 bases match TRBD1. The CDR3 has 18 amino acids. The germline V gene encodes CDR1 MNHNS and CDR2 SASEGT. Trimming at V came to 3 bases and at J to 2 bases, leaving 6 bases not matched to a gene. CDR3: CASSERDRGIPGANVLTF. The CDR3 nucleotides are TGTGCCAGCAGTGAGAGGGACAGGGGGATCCCTGGGGCCAACGTCCTGACTTTC.

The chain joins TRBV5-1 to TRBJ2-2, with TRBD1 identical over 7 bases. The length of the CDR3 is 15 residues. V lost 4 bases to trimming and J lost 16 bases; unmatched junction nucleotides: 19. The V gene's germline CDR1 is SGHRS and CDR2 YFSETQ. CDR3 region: CASSPGRTGAGEPFF. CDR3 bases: TGCGCCAGCAGCCCAGGTCGTACAGGGGCCGGGGAACCGTTTTTT.

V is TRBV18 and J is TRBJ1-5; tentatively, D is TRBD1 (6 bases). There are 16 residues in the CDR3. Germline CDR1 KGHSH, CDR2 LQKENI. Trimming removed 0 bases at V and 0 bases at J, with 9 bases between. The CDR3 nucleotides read TGTGCCAGCTCACCACCGGGACACCTTAGCAATCAGCCCCAGCATTTT. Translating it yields CASSPPGHLSNQPQHF.

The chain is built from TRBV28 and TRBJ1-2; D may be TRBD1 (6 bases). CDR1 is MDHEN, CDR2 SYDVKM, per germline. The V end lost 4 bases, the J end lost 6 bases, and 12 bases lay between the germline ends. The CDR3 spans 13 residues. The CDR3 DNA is TGTGCCAGCAGTTACAGGGTTGTGGATGGCTACACCTTC. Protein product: CASSYRVVDGYTF.

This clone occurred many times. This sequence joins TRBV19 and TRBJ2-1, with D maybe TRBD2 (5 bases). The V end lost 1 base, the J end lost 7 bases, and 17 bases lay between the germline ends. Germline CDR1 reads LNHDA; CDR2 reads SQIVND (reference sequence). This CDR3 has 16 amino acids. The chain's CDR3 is CASSIGGARGRNEQFF. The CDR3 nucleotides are TGTGCCAGTAGTATAGGGGGAGCGAGAGGGAGAAATGAGCAGTTCTTC.

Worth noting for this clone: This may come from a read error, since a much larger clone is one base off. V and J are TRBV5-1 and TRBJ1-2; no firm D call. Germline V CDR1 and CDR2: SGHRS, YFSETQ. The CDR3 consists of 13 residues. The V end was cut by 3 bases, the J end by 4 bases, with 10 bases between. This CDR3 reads CASSSTETYGYTF. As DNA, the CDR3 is TGCGCCAGCAGCTCAACAGAGACCTATGGCTACACCTTC.

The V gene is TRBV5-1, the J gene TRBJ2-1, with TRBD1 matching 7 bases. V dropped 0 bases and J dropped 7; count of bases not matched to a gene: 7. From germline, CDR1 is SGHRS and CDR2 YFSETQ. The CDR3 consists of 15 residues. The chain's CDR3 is CASSLGHPTGNEQFF. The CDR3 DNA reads TGCGCCAGCAGCTTGGGGCACCCGACAGGGAATGAGCAGTTCTTC.

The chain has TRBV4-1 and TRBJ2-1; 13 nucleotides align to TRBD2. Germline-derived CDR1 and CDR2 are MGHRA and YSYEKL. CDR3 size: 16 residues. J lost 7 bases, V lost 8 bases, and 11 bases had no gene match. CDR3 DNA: TGCGCCAGCTCCCCCATAACTAGCGGGAGGGGGAATGAGCAGTTCTTC. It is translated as CASSPITSGRGNEQFF.

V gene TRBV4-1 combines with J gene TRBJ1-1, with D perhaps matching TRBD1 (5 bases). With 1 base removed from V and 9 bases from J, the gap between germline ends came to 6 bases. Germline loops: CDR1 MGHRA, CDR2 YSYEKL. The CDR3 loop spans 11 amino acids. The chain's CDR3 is CASSQGQKAFF. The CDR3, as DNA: TGCGCCAGCAGCCAAGGACAGAAAGCTTTCTTT.

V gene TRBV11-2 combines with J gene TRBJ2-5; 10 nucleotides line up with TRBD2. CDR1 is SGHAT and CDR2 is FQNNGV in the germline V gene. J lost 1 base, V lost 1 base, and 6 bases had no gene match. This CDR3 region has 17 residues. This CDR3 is CASSLGASGRIQETQYF. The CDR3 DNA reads TGTGCCAGCAGCTTAGGGGCTAGCGGGAGAATCCAAGAGACCCAGTACTTC.

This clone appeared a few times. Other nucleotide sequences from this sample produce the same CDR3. The CDR3 reads CASSLVGGRSSYEQYF. DNA of the CDR3: TGTGCCAGCAGCTTAGTGGGCGGGAGGTCCTCCTACGAGCAGTACTTC. The genes are TRBV7-9 and TRBJ2-7, with TRBD2 matching over 8 bases. Looked up from germline, CDR1 is SEHNR and CDR2 is FQNEAQ (reference sequence). This CDR3 region has 16 residues. V lost 1 base, J lost 0 bases, and 5 bases stayed unmatched.

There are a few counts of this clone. CDR3 DNA: TGTGCCAGCAGCCCTAGAGAGTCTAGCACCCGTAGGTACGAGCAGTACTTC. Translated: CASSPRESSTRRYEQYF. The gene calls are TRBV14 and TRBJ2-7; TRBD2 might be the D (5 bases). V was clipped by 4 bases and J by 4 bases, with 23 bases between them. Per the germline V gene, CDR1 is SGHDN and CDR2 is FVKESK. The CDR3 consists of 17 residues.

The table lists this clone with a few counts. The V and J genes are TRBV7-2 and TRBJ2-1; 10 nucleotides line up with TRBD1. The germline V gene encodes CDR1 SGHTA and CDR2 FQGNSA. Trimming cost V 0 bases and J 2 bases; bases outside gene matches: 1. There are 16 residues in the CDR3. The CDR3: CASSLAGTGAYNEQFF. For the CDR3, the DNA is TGTGCCAGCAGCTTAGCAGGGACAGGGGCCTACAATGAGCAGTTCTTC. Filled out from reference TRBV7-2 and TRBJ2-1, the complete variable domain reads GAGVSQSPSNKVTEKGKDVELRCDPISGHTALYWYRQSLGQGLEFLIYFQGNSAPDKSGLPSDRFSAERTGGSVSTLTIQRTQQEDSAVYLCASSLAGTGAYNEQFFGPGTRLTVL.

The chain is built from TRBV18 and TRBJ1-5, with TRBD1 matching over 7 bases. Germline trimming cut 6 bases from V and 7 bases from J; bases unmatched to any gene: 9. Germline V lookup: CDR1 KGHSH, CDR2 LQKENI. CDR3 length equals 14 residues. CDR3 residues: CASSRFLGGQPQHF. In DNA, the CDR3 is TGTGCCAGCTCCCGCTTTTTAGGGGGCCAGCCCCAGCATTTT.

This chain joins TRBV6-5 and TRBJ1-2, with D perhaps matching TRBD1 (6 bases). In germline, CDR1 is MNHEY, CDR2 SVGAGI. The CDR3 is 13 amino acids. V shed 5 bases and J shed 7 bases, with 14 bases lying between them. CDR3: CASSTLQGLGYTF. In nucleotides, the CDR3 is TGTGCCAGCAGTACATTACAGGGACTTGGCTACACCTTC.

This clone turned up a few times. Here the CDR3 DNA reads TGTGCCAGCAGCTTAGGCGGGACTAGCGTCTACAATGAGCAGTTCTTC. It yields the protein CASSLGGTSVYNEQFF. The V call is TRBV11-3, the J call TRBJ2-1; 10 nucleotides agree with TRBD2. The CDR3 runs to 16 residues. The germline CDR1 and CDR2 sequences are SGHNT and YENEEA. After removal of 1 base from V and 3 bases from J, the junction contained 3 bases not matched to a gene.